The entry below gives a single T cell receptor beta chain sequence along with its context. Its antigen is not identified. This specimen belongs to a study of Ad26.COV2.S vaccination and SARS-CoV-2 variants. Study-level background: Doses of Ad26.COV2.S were injected into muscle once or twice, 56 days apart. Study-level results: People who got the vaccine or the placebo had similar non-spike TCR breadth. Spike-specific TCR breadth was greater in vaccine than placebo recipients.

As for treatment: over 15 received Ad26.COV2.S at low or high dose, single or two shots; 5 received placebo; per-sample allocation not given. At day 63 after the first vaccine or placebo injection, samples were drawn. The CDR3 loop spans 15 amino acids. Germline V gene lookup returns CDR1 SEHNR and CDR2 FQNEAQ (reference sequence). Trimming left V 5 bases short and J 2 bases short, with 16 bases between. The table came from immunoSEQ multiplex PCR; TCRdb's copy has only in-frame clones and leaves some out. This table holds about 350,000 clones, roughly 85% found once. The sequence came from a person between 18 and 65 years old who received the Ad26.COV2.S COVID-19 vaccine or a placebo. Sequencing was performed on peripheral blood, taken in a trial of Ad26.COV2.S vaccine versus placebo. The chain has TRBV7-9 and TRBJ2-7; D could derive from TRBD1 or TRBD2 (6 bases each). CDR3 region: CASSQIRGAAYEQYF. The CDR3 region has the DNA TGTGCCAGCAGCCAGATTAGGGGGGCAGCCTACGAGCAGTACTTC.